This is a list of T cell receptor beta chains from one sample in a study of Ad26.COV2.S vaccination and SARS-CoV-2 variants. TCRdb keeps only in-frame clones here, not all; method: immunoSEQ multiplex PCR. The table lists 250,000 to 300,000 clones, about 89% of them singletons. This material consisted of peripheral blood, taken in a trial of Ad26.COV2.S vaccine versus placebo. The receptors were sampled from a person aged 18-60 years who received the Ad26.COV2.S COVID-19 vaccine or a placebo. CDR3s include the opening cysteine and the closing phenylalanine or tryptophan. The D gene is left open where the match is weak. Size is stated for part of the rows, as once, few or many counts, or as a class when the clone is expanded.

>NA|TRBV3-1/TRBV3-2|TRBD1|TRBJ1-1
TGTGCCAGCAGCCAAGCCGGGACAGGGGTAGGGGCTTTCTTT
CASSQAGTGVGAFF
>NA|TRBV2|TRBD1|TRBJ1-3
TGTGCCAGCTTAGGACAGGGGTCCTCTGGAAACACCATATATTTT
CASLGQGSSGNTIYF
>NA|TRBV11-2|NA|TRBJ2-1
TGTGCCAGCAGCTTAGATCTGGGGGGCGTGTCCTACAATGAGCAGTTCTTC
CASSLDLGGVSYNEQFF
>NA|TRBV29-1|TRBD1|TRBJ1-2
TGCAGCGTTGAGGACAGGGTAGGATACGGCTACACCTTC
CSVEDRVGYGYTF
>NA|TRBV18|TRBD2|TRBJ2-7
TGTGCCAGCTCGTTGGTAGCGGGAGCTAACGGCGAGCAGTACTTC
CASSLVAGANGEQYF
>NA|TRBV6-2/TRBV6-3|NA|TRBJ2-5
TGTGCCAGCAGTTACGGGGGTGGAGAGACCCAGTACTTC
CASSYGGGETQYF
>once|TRBV9|NA|TRBJ2-2
TGTGCCAGCAGCGTAGCCCCCATAGGCTCCGGGGAGCTGTTTTTT
CASSVAPIGSGELFF
>NA|TRBV6-1|NA|TRBJ1-1
TGTGCCAGCAGTGACGCGGACCCGAACACTGAAGCTTTCTTT
CASSDADPNTEAFF
>NA|TRBV5-4|NA|TRBJ2-1
TGTGCCAGCAGCCCGCAACCTTGGGGGAAACGTGAGCAGTTCTTC
CASSPQPWGKREQFF
>NA|TRBV2|TRBD1|TRBJ1-1
TGTGCCAGCCAAGAGACAGGGCTGAACACTGAAGCTTTCTTT
CASQETGLNTEAFF
>NA|TRBV5-6|NA|TRBJ1-2
TGTGCCAGCAGCTCCCCGAAATCTAACTATGGCTACACCTTC
CASSSPKSNYGYTF
>NA|TRBV6-6|NA|TRBJ2-7
TGTGCCAGCAGCTTAAGGTACCCAGGGGTAGAGCAGTACTTC
CASSLRYPGVEQYF
>NA|TRBV7-2|TRBD2|TRBJ2-7
TGTGCCAGCAGCCGGACTAGCGGGAGTTCCTACGAGCAGTACTTC
CASSRTSGSSYEQYF
>NA|TRBV7-2|TRBD1|TRBJ1-2
TGTGCCAGCAGGGGCCAATACGGGACAGGGGGCAAGGGTGGCTACACCTTC
CASRGQYGTGGKGGYTF
>NA|TRBV5-1|NA|TRBJ1-4
TGCGCCAGCAGCTTGAAACAGATATACAGCTCAACTAATGAAAAACTGTTTTTT
CASSLKQIYSSTNEKLFF
>NA|TRBV29-1|NA|TRBJ2-1
TGCAGCGTTGAATCCCGACAGGGAGGGGCCTACAATGAGCAGTTCTTC
CSVESRQGGAYNEQFF
>NA|TRBV4-1|TRBD1|TRBJ1-1
TGCGCCAGCAGCCAAGATCGGACAGGGGGCACCCGGACAACTGAAGCTTTCTTT
CASSQDRTGGTRTTEAFF
>NA|TRBV14|TRBD1|TRBJ1-2
TGTGCCAGCAGCCAAGATGGCAGGACAGGCTATGGCTACACCTTC
CASSQDGRTGYGYTF
>NA|TRBV10-2|NA|TRBJ1-2
TGCGCCAGCAGTGAGCTGCAGTTTTCTCTTGGCTACACCTTC
CASSELQFSLGYTF
>NA|TRBV10-2|NA|TRBJ2-5
TGCGCCAGCAGTTCACAGGGAAAAGAGACCCAGTACTTC
CASSSQGKETQYF
>NA|TRBV19|NA|TRBJ2-1
TGTGCCAGTAGTATTTTCCAGGGAGGCTACAATGAGCAGTTCTTC
CASSIFQGGYNEQFF
>NA|TRBV7-2|NA|TRBJ2-5
TGTGCCAGCAGCTTAGCGCGCCACCAAGAGACCCAGTACTTC
CASSLARHQETQYF
>NA|TRBV11-2|NA|TRBJ1-1
TGTGCCAGCAGCTTAGTGGGGGCAGGCCCTGCTTTCTTT
CASSLVGAGPAFF
>NA|TRBV7-9|NA|TRBJ1-4
TGTGCCAGCAGCTCCCCGCGGGGGGGGCGAGGTGAAAAACTGTTTTTT
CASSSPRGGRGEKLFF
>few|TRBV7-6|NA|TRBJ1-5
TGTGCCAGCAGCTTACAGTCAGGGTTCAATCAGCCCCAGCATTTT
CASSLQSGFNQPQHF
>NA|TRBV4-1|NA|TRBJ1-1
TGCGCCAGCAGCCAAGTTGGGGAGGTAGGAGCTTTCTTT
CASSQVGEVGAFF
>NA|TRBV5-1|NA|TRBJ2-6
TGCGCCAGCAGCTTGGATGGAAGTGGGGCCAACGTCCTGACTTTC
CASSLDGSGANVLTF
>NA|TRBV7-6|TRBD2|TRBJ2-5
TGTGCCAGCAGCTTAGCTCTAGCGGACCTATTCCAGTACTTC
CASSLALADLFQYF
>NA|TRBV5-1|NA|TRBJ1-1
TGCGCCAGCGGATTACAGGTGAACACTGAAGCTTTCTTT
CASGLQVNTEAFF
>NA|TRBV30|NA|TRBJ1-2
TGTGCCTGGTCAGGGCGTAGCTATGGCTACACCTTC
CAWSGRSYGYTF
>NA|TRBV21-1|NA|TRBJ1-5
TGTGCCAGCAGCAAGGGACGGGACGAGGGTCAGCCCCAGCATTTT
CASSKGRDEGQPQHF
>NA|TRBV7-9|NA|TRBJ1-4
TGTGCCAGCAGCTTAGATCAGTATAATGAAAAACTGTTTTTT
CASSLDQYNEKLFF
>NA|TRBV11-2|TRBD1|TRBJ1-1
TGTGCCAGCAGTTCCGACAGGGGACTTGGAAAGACTGAAGCTTTCTTT
CASSSDRGLGKTEAFF
>NA|TRBV5-1|NA|TRBJ1-6
TGCGCCAGCAACCCTGGGGGGAACCCTAATTCACCCCTCCACTTT
CASNPGGNPNSPLHF
>NA|TRBV5-1|TRBD1|TRBJ2-5
TGCGCCAGCAGCCCGGGGACAGCCCAAGAGACCCAGTACTTC
CASSPGTAQETQYF
>NA|TRBV4-2|NA|TRBJ2-2
TGTGCCAGCAGCCAAGAGTCGGGTAGCGGAAACACCGGGGAGCTGTTTTTT
CASSQESGSGNTGELFF
>NA|TRBV7-2|TRBD2|TRBJ2-1
TGTGCCAGCAGCTTAGGAGCGGGAGTTTACAATGAGCAGTTCTTC
CASSLGAGVYNEQFF
>NA|TRBV5-4|NA|TRBJ2-1
TGTGCCAGCAGCTTGAGTCAGAGCTCCTACAATGAGCAGTTCTTC
CASSLSQSSYNEQFF
>few|TRBV3-1/TRBV3-2|TRBD1|TRBJ1-1
TGTGCCAGCACCAACTCAGACAGGGTTGGGACTGAAGCTTTCTTT
CASTNSDRVGTEAFF
>NA|TRBV19|NA|TRBJ2-7
TGTGCCAGTAGTAACCCCGCTAGCGCCGGCTCCTACGAGCAGTACTTC
CASSNPASAGSYEQYF
>NA|TRBV30|TRBD1|TRBJ2-3
TGTGCCTGGGGGACAGGGGGCAACACAGATACGCAGTATTTT
CAWGTGGNTDTQYF
>NA|TRBV5-5|TRBD2|TRBJ2-3
TGTGCCAGCAGGCCTCCGGGACTAGCGGGGAAAGATACGCAGTATTTT
CASRPPGLAGKDTQYF